Included here is one T cell receptor (beta chain) sequence, with context. What this receptor recognizes is not known. No base-level quality is on record; no much larger clone is a single base apart. CDR1 and CDR2 were assigned from the germline V gene (reference sequence) as LNHNV and YYDKDF. The V and J ends are trimmed by 0 bases and 3 bases, leaving 5 bases between them. The CDR3 runs 13 residues from the cysteine to the phenylalanine. Solely the CDR3 DNA is kept, with 39 bases framed from the first base. This entry is derived from a study of Tregs in tolerant kidney transplant recipients (dated by TCRdb to between 2018 and 2021). The study in broad terms: The transplants used related donors along with nonmyeloablative bone marrow transplantation, and in the human trials mixed chimerism was transient. TCRbeta sequencing was used in the study to identify donor-specific regulatory T cells before combined kidney and bone marrow transplantation, and the identified cells were then tracked after transplant.

For TCRbeta CDR3 sequencing, genomic DNA was extracted from sorted cells using the QIAGEN DNeasy Blood and Tissue Kit. High-throughput TCRbeta CDR3 sequencing, which included PCR amplification with bias correction and internal controls, was done commercially through immunoSEQ. As for the original processing: Unique productive TCRbeta sequences were defined by CDR3 nucleotide sequence when primers matched and otherwise by CDR3 amino acid sequence together with Vbeta and Jbeta genes. To correct for sorting error, sequences found in more than one sorted population at a frequency ratio of 2:1 or less were discarded, and the remaining shared sequences were assigned to the population with the higher frequency. Sequences were defined as donor-reactive when expanded at least 5-fold in CFSE-low cells versus unstimulated cells and present at a frequency of at least 0.01% in CFSE-low cells. Jensen-Shannon divergence calculated on the top 100 TCRbeta sequences ranked by frequency was used to measure repertoire divergence. For samples with multiple sequencing runs, sorting error was corrected separately for each run before the runs were pooled. The source is immuneACCESS, and TCRdb retained only in-frame sequences with V and J called. Part of the clones is not carried over; for the studies checked, unresolved V genes explain less than half of this, and the remainder is unexplained. The DNA was the basis for D and trimming; V, J and clone size are from that table. The sample table shows about 94,000 clones, and 90% to 95% are seen once. Jointly, the top ten make up 0.46% of the sample.

Sample time point, as interpreted from the label and publication: blood sample drawn before combined kidney and bone marrow transplant. Thawed PBMCs were FACS-sorted into unstimulated Tregs (CD4+CD25+CD127-), CD4+ non-Tregs (CD4+CD25-), CD4 cells and CD8 cells. The patients were a handful of recipients of combined kidney and bone marrow transplants from the ITN036ST trial, and samples were available only from these trial subjects. Healthy control blood was processed to PBMCs by Ficoll density gradient and cryopreserved, and patient PBMCs were collected before and after transplant. On the study overall, not on this receptor specifically: For some patients, the PCR primers changed as time went on, which meant samples from those patients could not be compared with one another at the nucleotide level. Biological reproducibility was not examined directly, but technical replication error appeared to be minimal. In tolerant patients, donor-specific Tregs expanded more than Tregs overall, which suggests antigen-driven rather than nonspecific expansion. The study was constrained by small patient numbers, and validation of the findings is required in larger populations and under other immunosuppression protocols. Expanding Tregs with activated donor B cells appeared to identify the most biologically relevant and donor-specific TCRbeta repertoire.

The chain was built from TRBV15 and TRBJ2-5; a tentative D match to TRBD1 spans 5 bases. This TCR was recovered from a human donor who received a combined kidney and bone marrow transplant. The specimen comprised CD4+ T cells from blood, sampled before the transplant. The bases read TGTGCCACCAGCAGAGACAGGGAAGAGACCCAGTACTTC. Its protein is CATSRDREETQYF.